The 25 T cell receptor beta chains listed next were all sequenced from one sample in a study of cytomegalovirus exposure and HLA in healthy donors. PCR involved 60 Vbeta and 13 Jbeta primers. Using immunoSEQ multiplex PCR, the repertoire was profiled, and TCRdb retains in-frame clones only, with some absent. The table lists about 64,000 clones, under 80% of them singletons, with 12% to 15% in the top ten. The sequenced sample consisted of PBMCs. The receptor source for this set is a male donor in good health and CMV-seropositive.

This clone appeared a few times. The chain employs TRBV11-2 and TRBJ2-1; D not certain. This CDR3 spans 11 amino acids. Per germline, CDR1 SGHAT and CDR2 FQNNGV. Trimming left V 5 bases short and J 10 bases short, with 9 bases between. The CDR3: CASSPREEQFF. The CDR3 nucleotides read TGTGCCAGCAGCCCCCGCGAAGAGCAGTTCTTC.

The chain employs TRBV30 and TRBJ1-2, with 7 bases identical to TRBD1. Germline V CDR1 and CDR2: GTSNPN, SVGIG (reference sequence). V was pared by 3 bases and J by 4 bases, with 11 bases of the junction left unmatched. The CDR3 consists of 15 residues. CDR3 loop: CAWSVNTGATYGYTF. The DNA for the CDR3 is TGTGCCTGGAGCGTAAATACAGGGGCAACCTATGGCTACACCTTC.

The chain is built from TRBV14 and TRBJ2-3, with TRBD1 matching 8 bases. V shed 6 bases and J 1 base; nucleotides not matched to a gene: 6. Germline V CDR1 and CDR2: SGHDN, FVKESK. CDR3 length: 15 residues. The CDR3 protein is CASRSQGAGTDTQYF. The CDR3 nucleotides read TGTGCCAGCAGGTCCCAGGGGGCCGGCACAGATACGCAGTATTTT.

V usage is TRBV9 and J usage is TRBJ2-1; 8 bases match TRBD1. After removal of 1 base from V and 6 bases from J, the junction contained 9 bases not matched to a gene. This CDR3 spans 16 amino acids. Germline V CDR1 and CDR2: SGDLS, YYNGEE. The CDR3 protein is CASSVPSGQGGNEQFF. CDR3 DNA: TGTGCCAGCAGCGTACCATCAGGACAGGGCGGCAATGAGCAGTTCTTC.

This chain uses TRBV2 with TRBJ1-1; 7 positions agree with TRBD1. With V trimmed by 10 bases and J by 4 bases, 9 bases remained unmatched. The CDR3 totals 13 residues. CDR1 and CDR2 from the germline V gene are SNHLY and FYNNEI. The CDR3 reads CATYTGQPTEAFF. The CDR3 bases are TGTGCCACTTACACGGGACAGCCCACTGAAGCTTTCTTT.

The chain links TRBV5-4 to TRBJ2-5, with no clear D. The length of the CDR3 is 13 residues. The V end lost 1 base, the J end lost 5 bases, and 9 bases lay between the germline ends. Per germline, CDR1 SGHNT and CDR2 YYREEE (reference sequence). CDR3: CASSLYPPETQYF. CDR3 nucleotide sequence: TGTGCCAGCAGCTTGTATCCCCCGGAGACCCAGTACTTC.

This chain joins TRBV30 and TRBJ2-6; D is possibly TRBD2 (5 bases). Germline V gene lookup returns CDR1 GTSNPN and CDR2 SVGIG (reference sequence). V was trimmed by 4 bases and J by 0 bases, leaving 19 bases between them. This CDR3 comprises 18 residues. The CDR3 protein is CAWTVIRTYSSGANVLTF. DNA for the CDR3: TGTGCCTGGACCGTTATTCGGACTTATTCCTCTGGGGCCAACGTCCTGACTTTC.

The chain is built from TRBV7-9 and TRBJ2-5, with no clear D. The CDR3 totals 12 residues. Germline V gives CDR1 SEHNR, CDR2 FQNEAQ (reference sequence). V gave up 3 bases and J gave up 11 bases, with 13 bases separating them. CDR3 region: CASSFGPGEQYF. The CDR3 coding sequence is TGTGCCAGCAGCTTCGGTCCAGGTGAGCAGTACTTC.

CDR3 nucleotide sequence: TGTGCCAGCAGTTGGGAGGTCGACACTGAAGCTTTCTTT. Translated: CASSWEVDTEAFF. The chain joins TRBV27 to TRBJ1-1; no clear D. Germline CDR1 is MNHEY and CDR2 is SMNVEV (reference sequence). This CDR3 is 13 amino acids long. V dropped 4 bases and J dropped 3 bases, with 9 bases sitting between them.

V and J are TRBV7-2 and TRBJ1-1; TRBD1 might be the D (6 bases). The V gene's germline CDR1 is SGHTA and CDR2 FQGNSA. This CDR3 contains 12 residues. V was clipped by 4 bases and J by 10 bases, with 13 bases between them. CDR3 amino acids: CASSYSGTPAFF. CDR3 sequence (DNA): TGTGCCAGCAGCTACTCCGGGACACCAGCTTTCTTT.

This clone was observed a handful of times. The chain joins TRBV2 to TRBJ1-5, with 9 bases aligning to TRBD1. With 6 bases clipped from V and 0 bases from J, the junction kept 3 bases outside the gene matches. The CDR3 runs to 15 residues. Germline V gives CDR1 SNHLY, CDR2 FYNNEI. The CDR3, as DNA: TGTGCCAGCAGCCCGACAGGGGGTAGCAATCAGCCCCAGCATTTT. Protein product: CASSPTGGSNQPQHF. The variable domain in full, completed from reference TRBV2 and TRBJ1-5, reads EPEVTQTPSHQVTQMGQEVILRCVPISNHLYFYWYRQILGQKVEFLVSFYNNEISEKSEIFDDQFSVERPDGSNFTLKIRSTKLEDSAMYFCASSPTGGSNQPQHFGDGTRLSIL.

The chain recombines TRBV5-1 with TRBJ2-5; no firm D call. The germline V gene has CDR1 SGHRS and CDR2 YFSETQ. The CDR3 runs 14 residues. Trimming left V 4 bases short and J 3 bases short, with 13 bases between. The CDR3 DNA reads TGCGCCAGCAGCCCCAGACACTTTAAAGAGACCCAGTACTTC. It encodes CASSPRHFKETQYF.

This clone was counted only a few times. A single base is all that separates this from a far larger clone, so a read error is likely. The chain carries TRBV2 and TRBJ2-3; 8 bases align to TRBD2. Germline loops: CDR1 SNHLY, CDR2 FYNNEI. The CDR3 extends over 19 amino acids. CDR3 in amino acids: CSSSGPAGAPWIHTDTQYF. CDR3 nucleotide sequence: TGTTCCAGCAGTGGTCCAGCGGGAGCCCCCTGGATACACACAGATACGCAGTATTTT.

The chain carries TRBV5-6 and TRBJ2-1; 8 nucleotides align to TRBD1. Looked up from germline, CDR1 is SGHDT and CDR2 is YYEEEE. Trimming removed 5 bases from V and 8 bases from J; junction bases left unmatched: 9. The CDR3 has 14 amino acids. DNA of the CDR3: TGTGCCAGCAGAGTCGGGACAGGTATCGATGAGCAGTTCTTC. This translates into CASRVGTGIDEQFF. The complete variable domain, with remaining parts taken from reference TRBV5-6 and TRBJ2-1, reads DAGVTQSPTHLIKTRGQQVTLRCSPKSGHDTVSWYQQALGQGPQFIFQYYEEEERQRGNFPDRFSGHQFPNYSSELNVNALLLGDSALYLCASRVGTGIDEQFFGPGTRLTVL.

The chain uses TRBV5-1 and TRBJ2-5; perhaps TRBD1 as D (6 bases). The CDR3 contains 15 residues. In germline, CDR1 is SGHRS, CDR2 YFSETQ. The V end lost 2 bases, the J end lost 3 bases, and 14 bases lay between the germline ends. CDR3 sequence: CASSLQGGREETQYF. CDR3 nucleotides: TGCGCCAGCAGCTTACAGGGCGGCAGGGAAGAGACCCAGTACTTC. The whole variable domain, filled in from reference TRBV5-1 and TRBJ2-5, reads KAGVTQTPRYLIKTRGQQVTLSCSPISGHRSVSWYQQTPGQGLQFLFEYFSETQRNKGNFPGRFSGRQFSNSRSEMNVSTLELGDSALYLCASSLQGGREETQYFGPGTRLLVL.

The chain is built from TRBV11-2 and TRBJ2-7; D unclear. The V end lost 6 bases, the J end lost 3 bases, and 12 bases lay between the germline ends. There are 13 residues in the CDR3. Germline lookup yields CDR1 SGHAT and CDR2 FQNNGV. CDR3: CASRPVPGYEQYF. The CDR3 nucleotides read TGTGCCAGCAGACCAGTCCCGGGCTACGAGCAGTACTTC.

This clone showed up just a few times. CDR3 in amino acids: CASSPRKTGITEAFF. The DNA of the CDR3 is TGTGCCAGCAGCCCGCGTAAGACAGGGATCACTGAAGCTTTCTTT. The chain is built from TRBV11-1 and TRBJ1-1; 7 bases map to TRBD1. Germline trimming cut 5 bases from V and 4 bases from J; bases unmatched to any gene: 10. The CDR3 runs to 15 residues. CDR1 and CDR2 from the germline V gene are SGHAT and FQDESV (reference sequence).

The V call is TRBV4-1, the J call TRBJ2-7, with D possibly matching TRBD1 (6 bases). Trimming removed 1 base from V and 3 bases from J, with 16 bases in between. Germline V lookup: CDR1 MGHRA, CDR2 YSYEKL. CDR3 size: 16 residues. The CDR3 is CASSQVLGHDYYEQYF. The CDR3 DNA reads as TGCGCCAGCAGCCAAGTGCTGGGACATGACTACTACGAGCAGTACTTC.

V and J are TRBV2 and TRBJ1-1, with D hard to call. The CDR3 has 16 amino acids. Germline assignment: CDR1 SNHLY and CDR2 FYNNEI. V lost 6 bases to trimming and J lost 1 base, with 18 bases between them. CDR3 sequence: CASRPGGRGWNTEAFF. The CDR3 DNA reads TGTGCCAGCAGGCCTGGAGGGCGCGGTTGGAACACTGAAGCTTTCTTT.

This clone was found once. The CDR3 is CASAGGTNEKLFF. CDR3 bases: TGTGCCAGCGCAGGGGGGACTAATGAAAAACTGTTTTTT. The chain links TRBV11-2 to TRBJ1-4; 7 bases are shared with TRBD1. The germline gives CDR1 SGHAT, CDR2 FQNNGV. This CDR3 has 13 amino acids. J lost 2 bases, V lost 8 bases, and 2 bases had no gene match.

The rearrangement joins TRBV7-3 to TRBJ2-1; 8 positions match TRBD2. CDR1 and CDR2 from the germline V gene are SGHTA and FQGTGA. V gave up 5 bases and J gave up 6 bases; unmatched junction bases: 3. CDR3 length: 13 amino acids. This chain's CDR3 is CASSAGLANEQFF. The CDR3 DNA reads as TGTGCCAGCAGCGCCGGACTAGCCAATGAGCAGTTCTTC.

The V and J genes are TRBV19 and TRBJ2-1; 11 nucleotides agree with TRBD2. CDR3 size: 15 residues. CDR1 and CDR2 (germline): LNHDA, SQIVND (reference sequence). V trimming: 10 bases; J trimming: 4 bases; junction bases outside the gene matches: 9. The CDR3 DNA is TGTGCCACCTCCCTAGCGGGGGGACCATACAATGAGCAGTTCTTC. Translating gives CATSLAGGPYNEQFF.

This clone was seen a few times. The chain has TRBV5-4 and TRBJ2-7; TRBD2 might be the D (5 bases). Trimming shortened V by 2 bases and J by 3 bases, and 6 bases separated the two germline ends. The CDR3 contains 12 residues. Germline-derived CDR1 and CDR2 are SGHNT and YYREEE (reference sequence). The CDR3, as DNA: TGTGCCAGCAGCTTCCGGGGCTACGAGCAGTACTTC. This sequence encodes CASSFRGYEQYF.

This clone has a handful of counts. The chain is built from TRBV7-2 and TRBJ2-5; 11 bases are a match to TRBD2. The CDR3 contains 14 residues. Per germline, CDR1 SGHTA and CDR2 FQGNSA. J lost 5 bases, V lost 4 bases, and 3 bases had no gene match. In DNA form, the CDR3 reads TGTGCCAGCAGCTCGACTAGCGGGACGGAGACCCAGTACTTC. Translation: CASSSTSGTETQYF.

The chain has TRBV4-3 and TRBJ1-2; weak D call: TRBD1 (6 bases). This CDR3 comprises 14 residues. Trimming pared 1 base from V and 7 bases from J, leaving 13 bases between. Germline V gives CDR1 LGHNA, CDR2 YSLEER. DNA of the CDR3: TGCGCCAGCAGCCAAGCTCTACAGGGAAGTGGCTACACCTTC. Translation: CASSQALQGSGYTF.